What follows are 27 T cell receptor beta chains derived from one specimen sequenced in a study of cytomegalovirus exposure and HLA in healthy donors. It was with 60 Vbeta and 13 Jbeta primers that the PCR ran. Profiling relied on immunoSEQ multiplex PCR, and the TCRdb table lists in-frame clones only, not all of them. The sample includes over 55,000 clones, around 82% seen only once; the top ten take almost 6%. The sequenced sample was PBMCs. The receptors originated from a male donor in good health and CMV-seronegative.

The V gene is TRBV6-1, the J gene TRBJ1-1; possible D gene TRBD1, 6 bases. The germline gives CDR1 MNHNS, CDR2 SASEGT. This CDR3 spans 14 amino acids. V was cut by 4 bases and J by 1 base, with 10 bases left in between. The CDR3, as DNA: TGTGCCAGCAGTGTTTACAGGGAGAACACTGAAGCTTTCTTT. Protein: CASSVYRENTEAFF.

V usage is TRBV11-1 and J usage is TRBJ1-1; 8 bases line up with TRBD1. CDR3 length equals 11 residues. Germline-derived CDR1 and CDR2 are SGHAT and FQDESV (reference sequence). The V segment lost 5 bases and the J segment 11 bases; nucleotides outside the gene matches: 4. DNA for the CDR3: TGTGCCAGCAGCCCAGGGGGCGCGGCTTTCTTT. Encoded protein: CASSPGGAAFF.

The rearrangement joins TRBV5-1 to TRBJ2-1, with TRBD1 identical over 8 bases. CDR1 and CDR2 from the germline V gene are SGHRS and YFSETQ. The CDR3 extends over 15 amino acids. V gave up 0 bases and J gave up 7 bases; unmatched junction bases: 6. The CDR3 sequence: CASSLGQGAFNEQFF. As DNA, the CDR3 is TGCGCCAGCAGCTTGGGGCAGGGGGCGTTTAATGAGCAGTTCTTC.

V and J are TRBV2 and TRBJ2-7, with 14 nucleotides matching TRBD2. Unmatched junction bases numbered 9, after V lost 6 bases and J lost 8 bases. The length of the CDR3 is 15 residues. CDR1 and CDR2 (germline): SNHLY, FYNNEI. CDR3 loop: CASSNRLAGGPKQYF. CDR3 DNA sequence: TGTGCCAGCAGCAACCGACTAGCGGGGGGGCCAAAGCAGTACTTC.

The chain has TRBV19 and TRBJ1-4; D is perhaps TRBD1 (5 bases). Germline V gene sequence: CDR1 LNHDA, CDR2 SQIVND (reference sequence). The CDR3 runs 15 residues. The V end was cut by 6 bases, the J end by 4 bases, with 15 bases between. DNA of the CDR3: TGTGCCAGTAGAACCCGGGGGGGGAGTAATGAAAAACTGTTTTTT. Translated, it gives CASRTRGGSNEKLFF.

The chain uses TRBV9 and TRBJ2-3; 7 nucleotides line up with TRBD1. The CDR3 covers 16 residues. Trimming cost V 4 bases and J 0 bases; bases outside gene matches: 8. The germline CDR1 and CDR2 sequences are SGDLS and YYNGEE. This chain's CDR3 is CASSPRTGPSTDTQYF. CDR3 nucleotides: TGTGCCAGCAGCCCTCGGACAGGTCCTAGCACAGATACGCAGTATTTT.

This clone was seen just once. The V gene is TRBV6-1, the J gene TRBJ1-1; D gene ambiguous. The ends were cut back, 3 bases at V and 5 bases at J, with 16 bases in the middle. The germline CDR1 and CDR2 sequences are MNHNS and SASEGT. This CDR3 is built from 15 residues. CDR3 nucleotide sequence: TGTGCCAGCAGTGATGACGTCGCAGGTTGGACTGAAGCTTTCTTT. Its translation is CASSDDVAGWTEAFF.

This sequence joins TRBV7-2 and TRBJ2-5, with D possibly being TRBD2 (7 bases). Trimming took 3 bases from V and 4 from J, leaving 15 bases between them. The CDR3 contains 15 residues. CDR1 and CDR2 (germline): SGHTA, FQGNSA. CDR3 sequence: CASSFQGGGGETQYF. Here the CDR3 DNA reads TGTGCCAGCAGCTTTCAAGGGGGGGGCGGAGAGACCCAGTACTTC.

The J gene is TRBJ2-2, the V gene TRBV19; D uncertain. The CDR3 consists of 11 residues. In germline, CDR1 is LNHDA, CDR2 SQIVND (reference sequence). V was clipped by 5 bases and J by 6 bases, with 4 bases between them. In DNA, the CDR3 is TGTGCCAGTAGTTTCTCCGGGGAGCTGTTTTTT. Translated, it gives CASSFSGELFF.

As regards this clone: The identical CDR3 is also encoded by other nucleotide sequences in the sample. The chain couples TRBV9 to TRBJ1-2; D is perhaps TRBD1 (6 bases). Germline CDR1 is SGDLS and CDR2 is YYNGEE. The CDR3 has 12 amino acids. With 1 base removed from V and 8 bases from J, the gap between germline ends came to 9 bases. The CDR3 region has the DNA TGTGCCAGCAGCGTATACAGGGCCGGCTACACCTTC. Translating gives CASSVYRAGYTF.

This clone has just one count. This chain joins TRBV6-5 and TRBJ2-7; D perhaps matches TRBD1 (8 bases). The length of the CDR3 is 14 residues. Germline lookup yields CDR1 MNHEY and CDR2 SVGAGI. Deletions cut 6 bases from V and 4 bases from J, with 16 bases between. The CDR3 DNA is TGTGCCAGCAGAGAGGACAGGGAGGGGTACGAGCAGTACTTC. It codes for CASREDREGYEQYF.

V and J are TRBV6-6 and TRBJ2-2; 10 bases are shared with TRBD1. Germline V lookup: CDR1 MNHNY, CDR2 SVGAGI (reference sequence). V dropped 6 bases and J dropped 4; count of bases not matched to a gene: 8. The CDR3 loop spans 16 amino acids. The CDR3 spells CASRAPGTGATGELFF. CDR3 DNA: TGTGCCAGCAGAGCCCCTGGGACAGGGGCCACCGGGGAGCTGTTTTTT.

The rearrangement uses TRBV29-1 and TRBJ2-5; no definite D call. The CDR3 has 13 amino acids. Germline V gives CDR1 SQVTM, CDR2 ANQGSEA. V was clipped by 2 bases and J by 3 bases, with 10 bases between them. CDR3 region: CSVESVAKETQYF. In nucleotides, the CDR3 is TGCAGCGTTGAAAGTGTGGCAAAAGAGACCCAGTACTTC.

The genes are TRBV5-1 and TRBJ2-7; D is perhaps TRBD1 (6 bases). CDR1 is SGHRS and CDR2 is YFSETQ in the germline V gene. This CDR3 region has 15 residues. Between the trimmed V and J ends, which lost 4 bases and 0 bases, there was a span of 14 bases. CDR3 in amino acids: CASSHLQGPSYEQYF. In DNA, the CDR3 is TGCGCCAGCAGCCACCTACAGGGACCCTCCTACGAGCAGTACTTC.

This clone has only one observation. J is TRBJ1-5 and V is TRBV7-6, with D maybe TRBD1 (5 bases). From germline, CDR1 is SGHVS and CDR2 FNYEAQ. This CDR3 is 14 amino acids long. Trimming cost V 0 bases and J 6 bases, with 9 bases left between them. CDR3 nucleotide sequence: TGTGCCAGCAGCTTAGCAGGGGTTGGTCAGCCCCAGCATTTT. It codes for CASSLAGVGQPQHF.

This rearrangement joins TRBV19 to TRBJ1-2; 9 bases align to TRBD1. Germline values: CDR1 LNHDA, CDR2 SQIVND (reference sequence). This CDR3 has 15 amino acids. V gave up 5 bases and J gave up 2 bases; unmatched junction bases: 6. CDR3 protein: CASSAIGQGNYGYTF. The CDR3 nucleotides are TGTGCCAGTAGTGCCATTGGACAGGGGAACTATGGCTACACCTTC.

The rearrangement links TRBV2 to TRBJ1-1; 7 bases match TRBD1. Germline V CDR1 and CDR2: SNHLY, FYNNEI. CDR3 length: 14 amino acids. Germline trimming cut 7 bases from V and 1 base from J; bases unmatched to any gene: 6. The CDR3 DNA follows: TGTGCCAGCAACCGACAGGGTTGGAACACTGAAGCTTTCTTT. Protein sequence: CASNRQGWNTEAFF.

The genes are TRBV5-4 and TRBJ1-1; D is perhaps TRBD1 (5 bases). Germline CDR1 SGHNT, CDR2 YYREEE (reference sequence). The CDR3 sequence is 17 residues long. V lost 2 bases and J 2 bases, leaving 19 bases between the germline ends. The CDR3 sequence is CASSLPMGGGFNTEAFF. For the CDR3, the DNA is TGTGCCAGCAGCTTACCGATGGGGGGGGGATTCAACACTGAAGCTTTCTTT.

The rearrangement joins TRBV7-9 to TRBJ1-1, with D unclear. CDR3 size: 15 residues. The germline V and J ends were trimmed by 5 bases and 10 bases, with 23 bases remaining between them. The germline V gene has CDR1 SEHNR and CDR2 FQNEAQ (reference sequence). CDR3 nucleotide sequence: TGTGCCAGCAGCCCGTCCACCGGGATACCTTACACAGCTTTCTTT. Amino acid sequence: CASSPSTGIPYTAFF.

The V and J genes are TRBV2 and TRBJ2-7; TRBD1 agrees at 7 bases. CDR3 length equals 13 residues. Germline V CDR1 and CDR2: SNHLY, FYNNEI. V lost 6 bases to trimming and J lost 5 bases; unmatched junction nucleotides: 7. In DNA, the CDR3 is TGTGCCAGCAGAAACAGGGGATACAACGAGCAGTACTTC. Translation gives CASRNRGYNEQYF.

This chain connects TRBV7-2 to TRBJ1-6; TRBD1 aligns across 7 bases. The CDR3 covers 12 residues. Per the germline V gene, CDR1 is SGHTA and CDR2 is FQGNSA. The trim removed 1 base at V and 17 bases at J, leaving 5 bases unmatched. This chain's CDR3 is CASSLVGQGVHF. Here the CDR3 DNA reads TGTGCCAGCAGCTTAGTCGGCCAGGGGGTCCACTTT.

In its sample, this clone was seen a few times. The CDR3 loop is CASAPGGRLDEQFF. In DNA form, the CDR3 reads TGTGCCAGCGCCCCGGGGGGCCGGCTCGATGAGCAGTTCTTC. The chain joins TRBV6-5 to TRBJ2-1; tentative D call: TRBD2 (7 bases). The ends were cut back, 8 bases at V and 8 bases at J, with 19 bases in the middle. The CDR3 consists of 14 residues. Germline lookup yields CDR1 MNHEY and CDR2 SVGAGI.

The chain uses TRBV5-6 and TRBJ2-3; 7 bases map to TRBD1. Trimming at V came to 4 bases and at J to 2 bases, leaving 4 bases not matched to a gene. The CDR3 sequence is 14 residues long. Germline V gene lookup returns CDR1 SGHDT and CDR2 YYEEEE. As DNA, the CDR3 is TGTGCCAGCAGCCCAGGACAGGTCACAGATACGCAGTATTTT. It encodes CASSPGQVTDTQYF.

This clone was counted a few times. The chain joins TRBV5-1 to TRBJ2-1; a possible D gene is TRBD2 (5 bases). The CDR3 runs 13 residues. The V gene lost 2 bases and the J gene lost 7 bases, with 10 bases spanning the gap. Germline V lookup: CDR1 SGHRS, CDR2 YFSETQ. CDR3: CASSFDYGNEQFF. The CDR3 DNA reads as TGCGCCAGCAGCTTTGACTACGGGAATGAGCAGTTCTTC.

The genes are TRBV30 and TRBJ2-5; the match to TRBD2 covers 7 bases. The CDR3 is made up of 13 amino acids. J was trimmed by 2 bases and V by 3 bases; bases with no gene match: 3. Germline CDR1 is GTSNPN and CDR2 is SVGIG (reference sequence). DNA for the CDR3: TGTGCCTGGAGCGGGACTATTCAAGAGACCCAGTACTTC. As protein: CAWSGTIQETQYF.

The gene calls are TRBV6-5 and TRBJ2-2, with TRBD2 as a possible D gene (5 bases). The CDR3 runs 14 residues. Per germline, CDR1 MNHEY and CDR2 SVGAGI. CDR3 DNA: TGTGCAGCTAGCCGGCTCCGAAGCACCGGGGAGCTGTTTTTT. Protein product: CAASRLRSTGELFF.

In its sample, this clone was seen a few times. The chain joins TRBV27 to TRBJ1-1; 8 bases are shared with TRBD1. In germline, CDR1 is MNHEY, CDR2 SMNVEV (reference sequence). The CDR3 covers 17 residues. J was trimmed by 3 bases and V by 5 bases; bases with no gene match: 14. The CDR3 is CASSTRTGFEGDTEAFF. CDR3 nucleotide sequence: TGTGCCAGCAGTACCCGGACAGGGTTTGAGGGGGACACTGAAGCTTTCTTT.